This is a list of T cell receptor beta chains from one sample in a study of graft-versus-host responses after intestinal transplantation. For these TCRs, the target antigens are not known. Repertoires were generated with immunoSEQ multiplex PCR, while TCRdb's copy carries only in-frame clones and drops some. The sample gives 100,000 or so clones, more than 85% of which show up once; around 1% is in the top ten. Sample: unstimulated CD4+ T cells sorted from spleen or lymph node cells, taken before transplant. The receptors were sampled from a human donor who was the organ donor for an intestinal transplant. CDR3s include the opening cysteine and the closing phenylalanine or tryptophan.

cdr3_aa,v_call
CASSLYGGGTQETQYF,TRBV5-4
CASSRDRGRNEQFF,TRBV27
CASSYIRDRGYEQYF,TRBV6-5
CASSLGTSGGLAKNIQYF,TRBV7-9
CASSYLNWDTQYF,TRBV6-6
CAWSRTTIRGGELFF,TRBV30
CASSLGRTGTYGYTF,TRBV5-1
CASSHDNLDTQYF,TRBV18
CASSPSRGGYTF,TRBV18
CATSGGANYGYTF,TRBV28
CASSEYKVAWGGNNEQFF,TRBV25-1
CASSVEALPGRVGETQYF,TRBV9
CAWSRSDTEAFF,TRBV30
CASSVDGGAYNEQFF,TRBV9
CAISEKADGAGGNQPQHF,TRBV10-3
CAWRRETNTEAFF,TRBV30
CASSRGTSGGNEQFF,TRBV4-1
CARGGATAWNEQFF,TRBV2
CARIHSGGVTETQYF,TRBV5-3
CAIEGFGANVLTF,TRBV10-3
CASSQDTETQYF,TRBV4-1
CASSPVLGEQFF,TRBV7-9
CASSYRTGEETQYF,TRBV5-1
CASRAYQGPYEQYF,TRBV6-1
CASSLGPRLSGNTIYF,TRBV28
CASSGTSFPDTQYF,TRBV2
CASSYTGTGVTGELFF,TRBV6-5
CASSQETGPNQPQHF,TRBV4-1
CASSLLRGETQYF,TRBV19
CATMSQGASTDTQYF,TRBV19
CASSVDLAGGYGYTF,TRBV9
CASSEQEVGTEAFF,TRBV2
CASSAAGGQFGEQYF,TRBV7-2
CASSDYGRWDSHEQYF,TRBV6-1
CASRIQGNTEAFF,TRBV27
CAWRATGRKDYGYTF,TRBV30
CASSLGRGYTDTQYF,TRBV11-2
CASSLGAGGGASYEQYF,TRBV5-1
CASSHNTFSYNEQFF,TRBV4-1
CASSEADEQYF,TRBV6-1
CAWDRDNQPQHF,TRBV30
CTSSQVPKTGTGGRNQPQHF,TRBV4-1
CASSNTDSHNEQFF,TRBV5-1